This TCR beta chain originates from a study of shared clonotypes between healthy human individuals. Study conclusions and caveats: Generation of non-shared clonotypes was less probable than generation of clonotypes shared by all four donors.

Negatively enriched CD4+ T cells were divided by CD45RA into naive and memory. Every subset's genomic DNA went evenly onto several immunoSEQ plates. TCRdb's copy holds only in-frame clones and misses some; the assay was immunoSEQ multiplex PCR. The sample yields roughly 530,000 clones, around 96% seen once. The CDR3 loop spans 16 amino acids. The V gene lost 4 bases and the J gene lost 3 bases, with 19 bases spanning the gap. Germline CDR1 reads MNHEY; CDR2 reads SMNVEV (reference sequence). A note on this clone: Its specificity is not known.

Sample: naive CD4+ T cells sorted from blood. The sample's subset: CD45RA+ positively selected. The receptor was isolated from a woman aged 25 to 39 in good health. This chain links TRBV27 with TRBJ2-7, with TRBD2 as a possible D gene (5 bases). The CDR3 region is CASSSPSGSPFYEQYF. The CDR3 DNA follows: TGTGCCAGCAGTTCTCCGAGCGGAAGTCCCTTCTACGAGCAGTACTTC.